Reported below is one TCR beta chain. Its specificity is not known. This specimen belongs to a study of shared clonotypes between healthy human individuals. Study-wide background: Plates per donor: three CD4 naive, three CD4 memory, two CD8 naive, one CD8 memory. Study-level findings and limits: A small donor pool kept down the genetic and exposure-history diversity that was represented. Measured sharing among donors was expected to vary with sequencing depth.

In the authors' workflow: With immunoSEQ giving junction-only sequences and no quality scores, filtering differed. Profiling relied on immunoSEQ multiplex PCR, and the TCRdb table lists in-frame clones only, not all of them. V and J calls and clone size are copied from that table; D and trimming were computed from the DNA. The sample lists roughly 1.5 million clones, about 98% occurring once. The V gene's germline CDR1 is SGHTA and CDR2 FQGNSA. After removal of 3 bases from V and 2 bases from J, the junction contained 6 bases not matched to a gene. This CDR3 is 15 amino acids long. This receptor was taken from a man aged 25-45 years in good health. The specimen was naive CD4+ T cells sorted from blood. Subset defined: CD45RA+ positively selected. This rearrangement joins TRBV7-2 to TRBJ2-7; 8 bases align to TRBD1. In DNA, the CDR3 is TGTGCCAGCAGCTTCATTCGGACAGGGCCCTACGAGCAGTACTTC. As protein: CASSFIRTGPYEQYF.